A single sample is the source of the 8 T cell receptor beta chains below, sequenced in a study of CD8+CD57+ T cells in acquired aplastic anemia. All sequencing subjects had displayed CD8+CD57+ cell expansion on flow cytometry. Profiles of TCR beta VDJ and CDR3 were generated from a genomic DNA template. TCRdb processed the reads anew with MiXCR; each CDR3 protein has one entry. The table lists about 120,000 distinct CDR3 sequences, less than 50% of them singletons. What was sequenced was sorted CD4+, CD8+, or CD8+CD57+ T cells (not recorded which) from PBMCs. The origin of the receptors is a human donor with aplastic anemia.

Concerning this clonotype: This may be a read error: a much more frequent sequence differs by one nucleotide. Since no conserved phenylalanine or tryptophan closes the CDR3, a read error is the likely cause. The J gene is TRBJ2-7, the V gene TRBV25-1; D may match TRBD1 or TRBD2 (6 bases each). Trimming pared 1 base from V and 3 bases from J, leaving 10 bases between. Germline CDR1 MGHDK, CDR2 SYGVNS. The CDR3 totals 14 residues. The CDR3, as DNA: TGTGCCAGCAGTGAATCGGGGGCCGTCTACGAGCAGTACATC. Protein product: CASSESGAVYEQYI.

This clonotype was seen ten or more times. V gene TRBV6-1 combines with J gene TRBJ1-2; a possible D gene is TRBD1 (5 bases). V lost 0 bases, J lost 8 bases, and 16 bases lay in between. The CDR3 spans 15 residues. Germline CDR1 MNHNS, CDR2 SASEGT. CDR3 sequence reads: CASSEAVSGSYGYTF. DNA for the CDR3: TGTGCCAGCAGTGAAGCGGTGTCAGGGTCTTACGGCTACACCTTC.

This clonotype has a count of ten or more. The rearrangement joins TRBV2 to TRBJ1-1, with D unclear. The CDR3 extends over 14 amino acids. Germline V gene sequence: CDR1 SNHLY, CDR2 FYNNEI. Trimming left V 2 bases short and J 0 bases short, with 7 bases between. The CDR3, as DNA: TGTGCCAGCAGTGAATTAAGATTGAACACTGAAGCTTTCTTT. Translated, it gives CASSELRLNTEAFF. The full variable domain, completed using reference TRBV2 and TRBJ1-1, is EPEVTQTPSHQVTQMGQEVILRCVPISNHLYFYWYRQILGQKVEFLVSFYNNEISEKSEIFDDQFSVERPDGSNFTLKIRSTKLEDSAMYFCASSELRLNTEAFFGQGTRLTVV.

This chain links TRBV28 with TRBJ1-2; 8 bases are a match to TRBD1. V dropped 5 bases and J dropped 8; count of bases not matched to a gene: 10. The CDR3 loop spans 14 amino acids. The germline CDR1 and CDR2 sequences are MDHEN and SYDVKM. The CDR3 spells CASSPLTGVNGYTF. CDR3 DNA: TGTGCCAGCAGTCCCCTGACAGGGGTAAACGGCTACACCTTC.

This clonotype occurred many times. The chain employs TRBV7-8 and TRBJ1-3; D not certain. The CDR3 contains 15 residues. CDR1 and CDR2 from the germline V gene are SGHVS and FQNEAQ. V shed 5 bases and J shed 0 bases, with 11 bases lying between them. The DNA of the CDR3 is TGTGCCAGCAGCCCACTTGGGTTCTCTGGAAACACCATATATTTT. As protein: CASSPLGFSGNTIYF.

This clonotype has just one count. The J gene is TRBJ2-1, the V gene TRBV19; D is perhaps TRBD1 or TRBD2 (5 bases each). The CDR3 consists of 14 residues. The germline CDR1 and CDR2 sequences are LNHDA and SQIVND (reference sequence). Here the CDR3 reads CARDSGTFYNEQFF. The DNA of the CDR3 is TGTGCTAGAGATTCCGGGACCTTCTACAATGAGCAGTTCTTC.

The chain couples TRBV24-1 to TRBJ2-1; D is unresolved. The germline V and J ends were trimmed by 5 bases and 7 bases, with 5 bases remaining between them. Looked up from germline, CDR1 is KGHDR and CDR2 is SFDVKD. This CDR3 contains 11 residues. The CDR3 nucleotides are TGTGCCACCAGTGTGGTAAATGAGCAGTTCTTC. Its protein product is CATSVVNEQFF.

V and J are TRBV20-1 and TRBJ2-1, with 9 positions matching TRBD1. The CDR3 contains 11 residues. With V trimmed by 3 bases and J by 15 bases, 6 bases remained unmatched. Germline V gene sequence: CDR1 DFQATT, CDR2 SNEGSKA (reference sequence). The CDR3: CSASWDRVLFF. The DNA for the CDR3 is TGCAGTGCTAGTTGGGACAGGGTTCTGTTCTTC.